The sample holds a few counts of the clone carrying this T cell receptor beta chain. A second 7 to 11 cycle PCR used barcoded and J-beta primers. MiXCR was run by TCRdb on the 5' RACE reads, yielding one entry per CDR3 protein. The data hold about 670,000 distinct CDR3 sequences, with roughly two fifths observed a single time. This record comes from a study of blood T cells in healthy people across ages. Sequenced input: blood. This clonotype originated in an elderly man in good health.

The CDR3 region has the DNA TGTGCCAGCAAAAGACAGGGAAACTATAATTCACCCCTCCACTTT. The encoded protein is CASKRQGNYNSPLHF. The rearrangement uses TRBV5-8 and TRBJ1-6; 7 bases align to TRBD1. The J segment lost 3 bases and the V segment lost 6 bases, leaving 6 bases of the junction unmatched. The V gene's germline CDR1 is SGHTS and CDR2 YDEGEE. This CDR3 region has 15 residues.